The clone carrying this T cell receptor (beta chain) was counted only a few times. The CDR3 length is 16 residues. CDR1 SGHRS and CDR2 YFSETQ come from the germline V gene. V lost 4 bases, J lost 4 bases, and 7 bases stayed unmatched. TCRdb processed the RT-PCR reads anew with MiXCR; each CDR3 protein has one entry. The table records about 680,000 distinct CDR3 sequences, 14% of them present only once. The genes are TRBV5-1 and TRBJ2-1; 11 positions match TRBD2. The sample consisted of memory CD4+ T cells from blood. The sequence derives from a female donor in good health, serving as a healthy control. The CDR3 is CASSPEGTSGYNEQFF. In nucleotides, the CDR3 is TGCGCCAGCAGCCCGGAAGGGACTAGCGGTTACAATGAGCAGTTCTTC.